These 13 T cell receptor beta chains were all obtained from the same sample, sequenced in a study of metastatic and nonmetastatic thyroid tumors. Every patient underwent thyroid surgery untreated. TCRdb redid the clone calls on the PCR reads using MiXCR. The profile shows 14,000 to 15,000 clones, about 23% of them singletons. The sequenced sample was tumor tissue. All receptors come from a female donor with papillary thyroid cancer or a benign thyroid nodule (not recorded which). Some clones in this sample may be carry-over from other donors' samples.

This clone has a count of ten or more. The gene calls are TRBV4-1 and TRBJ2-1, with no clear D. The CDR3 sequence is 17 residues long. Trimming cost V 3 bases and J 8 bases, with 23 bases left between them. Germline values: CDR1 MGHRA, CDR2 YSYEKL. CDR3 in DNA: TGCGCCAGCAGCCACCCACCCTGGGTTCGGGCTGGCCATGAGCAGTTCTTC. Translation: CASSHPPWVRAGHEQFF.

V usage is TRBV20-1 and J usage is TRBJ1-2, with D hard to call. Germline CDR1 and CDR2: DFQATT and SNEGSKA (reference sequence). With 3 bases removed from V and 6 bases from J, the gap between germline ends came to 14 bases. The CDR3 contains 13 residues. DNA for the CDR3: TGCAGTGCTAGTCGTGGTACGAACGATGGCTACACCTTC. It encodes CSASRGTNDGYTF.

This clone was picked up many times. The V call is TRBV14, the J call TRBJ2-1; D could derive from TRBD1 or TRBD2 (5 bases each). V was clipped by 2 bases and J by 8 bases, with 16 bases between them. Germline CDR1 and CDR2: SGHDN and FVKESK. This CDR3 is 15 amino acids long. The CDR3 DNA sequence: TGTGCCAGCAGCCAACCCGGGACCTACTCCCATGAGCAGTTCTTC. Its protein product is CASSQPGTYSHEQFF.

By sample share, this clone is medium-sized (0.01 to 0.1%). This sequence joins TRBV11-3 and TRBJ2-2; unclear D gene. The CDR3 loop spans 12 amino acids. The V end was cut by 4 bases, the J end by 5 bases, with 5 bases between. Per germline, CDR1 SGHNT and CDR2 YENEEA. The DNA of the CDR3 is TGTGCCAGCAGCTATCAGACCGGGGAGCTGTTTTTT. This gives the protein CASSYQTGELFF.

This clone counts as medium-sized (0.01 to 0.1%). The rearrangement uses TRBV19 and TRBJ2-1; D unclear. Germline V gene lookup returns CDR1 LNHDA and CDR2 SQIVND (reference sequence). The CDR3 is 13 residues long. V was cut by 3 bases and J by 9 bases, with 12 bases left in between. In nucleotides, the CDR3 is TGTGCCAGTAGTATCAGGCTTCGCGGTGAGCAGTTCTTC. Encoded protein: CASSIRLRGEQFF.

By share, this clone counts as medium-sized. CDR3 DNA sequence: TGTGCCAGCATGGGTAGCGGGAGTGTGCGTGAGCAGTACTTC. Translation: CASMGSGSVREQYF. This chain joins TRBV28 and TRBJ2-7; 9 bases line up with TRBD2. Germline CDR1 reads MDHEN; CDR2 reads SYDVKM. J was trimmed by 7 bases and V by 7 bases; bases with no gene match: 11. The CDR3 length is 14 residues.

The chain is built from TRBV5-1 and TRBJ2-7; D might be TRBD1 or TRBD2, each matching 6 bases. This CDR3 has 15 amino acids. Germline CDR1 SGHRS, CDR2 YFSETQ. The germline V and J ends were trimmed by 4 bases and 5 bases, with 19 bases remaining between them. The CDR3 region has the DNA TGCGCCAGCAGCCGTAAGACAGGCGGGAATCACGAGCAGTACTTC. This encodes CASSRKTGGNHEQYF.

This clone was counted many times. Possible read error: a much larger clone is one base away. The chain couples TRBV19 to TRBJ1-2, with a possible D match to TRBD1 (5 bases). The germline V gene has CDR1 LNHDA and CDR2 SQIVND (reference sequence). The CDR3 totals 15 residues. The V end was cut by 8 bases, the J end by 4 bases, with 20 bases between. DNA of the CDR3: TGTGCCAGTCTGGACCCGGGGGGAAGGAGCTATGGCTACACCTTC. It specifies CASLDPGGRSYGYTF.

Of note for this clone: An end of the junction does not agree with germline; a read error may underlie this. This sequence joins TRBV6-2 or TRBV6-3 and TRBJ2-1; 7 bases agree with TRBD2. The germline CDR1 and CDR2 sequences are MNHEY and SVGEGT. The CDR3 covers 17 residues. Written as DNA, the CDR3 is TGTGCCAGCTCCCCGGGACTATCGGGAGTAGCCTACAATGAGCATTTCTTC. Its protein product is CASSPGLSGVAYNEHFF.

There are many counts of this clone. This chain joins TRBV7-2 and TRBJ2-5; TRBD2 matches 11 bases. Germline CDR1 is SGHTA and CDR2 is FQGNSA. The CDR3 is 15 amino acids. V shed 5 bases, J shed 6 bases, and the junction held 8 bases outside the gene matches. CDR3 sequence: CASSPRLAGSKTQYF. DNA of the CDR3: TGTGCCAGCAGCCCCAGACTAGCGGGAAGCAAGACCCAGTACTTC.

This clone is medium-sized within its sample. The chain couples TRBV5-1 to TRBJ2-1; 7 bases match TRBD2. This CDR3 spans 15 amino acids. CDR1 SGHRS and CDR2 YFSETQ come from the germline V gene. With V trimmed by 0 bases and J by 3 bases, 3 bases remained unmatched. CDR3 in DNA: TGCGCCAGCAGCTTGGTGGGGACTAACTACAATGAGCAGTTCTTC. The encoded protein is CASSLVGTNYNEQFF.

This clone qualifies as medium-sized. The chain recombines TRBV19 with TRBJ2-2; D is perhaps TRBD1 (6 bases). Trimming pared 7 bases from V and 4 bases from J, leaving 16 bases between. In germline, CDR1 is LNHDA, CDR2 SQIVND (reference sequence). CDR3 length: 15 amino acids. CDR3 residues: CASKRTATTTGELFF. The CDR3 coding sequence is TGTGCCAGTAAAAGGACAGCCACAACCACCGGGGAGCTGTTTTTT.

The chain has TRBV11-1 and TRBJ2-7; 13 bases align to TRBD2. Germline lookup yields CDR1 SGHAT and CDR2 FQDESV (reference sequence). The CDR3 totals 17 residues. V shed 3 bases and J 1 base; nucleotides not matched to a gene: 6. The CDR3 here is CASSFRTSGSISYEQYF. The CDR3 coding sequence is TGTGCCAGCAGCTTTCGGACTAGCGGGAGTATATCCTACGAGCAGTACTTC.